This note documents a single TCR beta chain sequence. This entry belongs to a study of OX40 agonist ivuxolimab in advanced cancers. Overall study context: Participants, roughly 81% male, averaged approximately 65 years of age, ranging from roughly 23 to 80.

V shed 2 bases, J shed 2 bases, and the junction held 12 bases outside the gene matches. The germline CDR1 and CDR2 sequences are SGDLS and YYNGEE. CDR3 length: 19 amino acids. TCRdb keeps only in-frame clones here, not all; method: immunoSEQ multiplex PCR. The sample includes over 80,000 clones, around 87% of them seen just once. The rearrangement links TRBV9 to TRBJ2-6; 8 bases fit TRBD2. Source: CD4+ or CD8+ T cells sorted from blood, taken in a trial of the OX40 agonist ivuxolimab. The receptor was derived from an adult with an advanced solid tumor such as melanoma, head and neck, liver or kidney cancer. CDR3 residues: CASSVGLGREGPGANVLTF. CDR3 nucleotide sequence: TGTGCCAGCAGCGTCGGACTGGGCCGGGAGGGCCCTGGGGCCAACGTCCTGACTTTC.